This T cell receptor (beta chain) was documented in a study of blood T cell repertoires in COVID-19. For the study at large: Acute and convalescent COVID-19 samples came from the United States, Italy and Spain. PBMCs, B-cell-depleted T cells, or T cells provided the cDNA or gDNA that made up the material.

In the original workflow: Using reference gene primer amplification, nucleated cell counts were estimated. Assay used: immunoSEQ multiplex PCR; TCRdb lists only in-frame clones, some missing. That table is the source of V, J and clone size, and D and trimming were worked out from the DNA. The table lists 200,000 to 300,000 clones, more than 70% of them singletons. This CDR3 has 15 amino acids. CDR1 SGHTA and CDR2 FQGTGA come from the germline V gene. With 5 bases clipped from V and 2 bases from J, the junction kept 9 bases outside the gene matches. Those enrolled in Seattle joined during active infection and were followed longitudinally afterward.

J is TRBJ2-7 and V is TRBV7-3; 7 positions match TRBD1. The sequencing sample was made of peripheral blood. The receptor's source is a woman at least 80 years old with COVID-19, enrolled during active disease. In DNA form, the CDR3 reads TGTGCCAGCAGCGTGACAGGGTTAGGACCCTACGAGCAGTACTTC. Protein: CASSVTGLGPYEQYF.